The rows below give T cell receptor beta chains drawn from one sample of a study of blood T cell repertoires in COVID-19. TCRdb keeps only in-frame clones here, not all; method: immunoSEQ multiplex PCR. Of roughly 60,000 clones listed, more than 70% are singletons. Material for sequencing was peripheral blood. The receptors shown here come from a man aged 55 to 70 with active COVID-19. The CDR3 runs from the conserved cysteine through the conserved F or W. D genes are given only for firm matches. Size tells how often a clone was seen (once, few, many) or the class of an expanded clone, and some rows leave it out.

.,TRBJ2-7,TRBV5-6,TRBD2,CASSFRTSGPYEQYF,TGTGCCAGCAGCTTTAGGACTAGCGGACCCTACGAGCAGTACTTC
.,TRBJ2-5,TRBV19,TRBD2,CASSIEPSGSWETQYF,TGTGCCAGTAGTATAGAGCCTAGCGGGTCTTGGGAGACCCAGTACTTC
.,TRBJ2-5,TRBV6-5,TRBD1,CASSYLGQEQETQYF,TGTGCCAGCAGTTACCTGGGACAGGAACAAGAGACCCAGTACTTC
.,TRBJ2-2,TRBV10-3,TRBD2,CAISESGLAGFTGELFF,TGTGCCATCAGTGAGTCGGGACTAGCGGGATTCACCGGGGAGCTGTTTTTT
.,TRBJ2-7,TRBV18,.,CASSPRGILDEQYF,TGTGCCAGCTCCCCAAGAGGGATCTTGGACGAGCAGTACTTC
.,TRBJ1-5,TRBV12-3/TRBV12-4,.,CASSTAQGQPQHF,TGTGCCAGCAGCACAGCACAGGGTCAGCCCCAGCATTTT
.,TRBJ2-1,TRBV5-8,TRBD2,CASSWGLAVYNEQFF,TGTGCCAGCAGCTGGGGACTAGCTGTCTACAATGAGCAGTTCTTC
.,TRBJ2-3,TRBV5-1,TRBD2,CASMLGGLTDTQYF,TGCGCCAGCATGTTGGGGGGGTTGACAGATACGCAGTATTTT
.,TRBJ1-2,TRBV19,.,CASSASGVTVGYTF,TGTGCCAGTAGTGCCTCCGGGGTTACAGTAGGCTACACCTTC
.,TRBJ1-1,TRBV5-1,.,CASSLIQGPANTEAFF,TGCGCCAGCAGCTTAATCCAGGGTCCCGCTAACACTGAAGCTTTCTTT
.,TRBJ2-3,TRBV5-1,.,CASSFNEDTQYF,TGCGCCAGCAGCTTTAACGAGGATACGCAGTATTTT
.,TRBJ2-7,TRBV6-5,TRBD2,CASRVRGLPSYEQYF,TGTGCCAGCAGAGTAAGGGGACTACCTTCCTACGAGCAGTACTTC
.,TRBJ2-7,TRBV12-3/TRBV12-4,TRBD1,CASSRGLTYEQYF,TGTGCCAGCAGCAGGGGGCTCACCTACGAGCAGTACTTC
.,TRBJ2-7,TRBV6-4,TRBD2,CASSILRTRHKGYEQYF,TGTGCCAGCAGCATCCTTAGGACTAGACATAAAGGTTACGAGCAGTACTTC
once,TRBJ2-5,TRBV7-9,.,CASSLGGAASQETQYF,TGTGCCAGCAGCTTAGGTGGGGCCGCGAGCCAAGAGACCCAGTACTTC
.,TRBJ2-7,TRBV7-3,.,CASSPTGTYEQYF,TGTGCCAGCAGCCCAACAGGGACCTACGAGCAGTACTTC
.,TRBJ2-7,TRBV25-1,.,CASSEWGGSSYEQYF,TGTGCCAGCAGTGAATGGGGCGGTAGCTCCTACGAGCAGTACTTC
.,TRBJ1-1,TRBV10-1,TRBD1,CASSRDRVEAFF,TGCGCCAGCAGTCGGGACAGGGTAGAAGCTTTCTTT
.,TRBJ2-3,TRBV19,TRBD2,CASSASGGGTDTQYF,TGTGCCAGTAGTGCTTCGGGAGGTGGGACAGATACGCAGTATTTT
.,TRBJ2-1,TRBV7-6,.,CASSLEVYNEQFF,TGTGCCAGCAGCTTGGAGGTTTACAATGAGCAGTTCTTC
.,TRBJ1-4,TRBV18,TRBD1,CASSPLNRGGGEKLFF,TGTGCCAGCTCACCCTTAAACAGGGGCGGTGGTGAAAAACTGTTTTTT
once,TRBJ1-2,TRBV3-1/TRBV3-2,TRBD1,CASSQETGTAHYGYTF,TGTGCCAGCAGCCAAGAGACCGGGACAGCCCACTATGGCTACACCTTC
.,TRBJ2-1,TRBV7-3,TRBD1,CASSFSPQGDHEQFF,TGTGCCAGCAGCTTCTCCCCACAGGGGGATCATGAGCAGTTCTTC
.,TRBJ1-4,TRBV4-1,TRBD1,CASSLSDRSYEKLFF,TGCGCCAGCAGCCTATCGGACAGGTCATATGAAAAACTGTTTTTT
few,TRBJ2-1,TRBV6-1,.,CASSDPRGYEQFF,TGTGCCAGCAGTGATCCCAGGGGTTATGAGCAGTTCTTC
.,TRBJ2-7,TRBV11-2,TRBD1,CASSHRGRQGAREQYF,TGTGCCAGCAGCCATAGGGGCCGACAGGGGGCGCGGGAGCAGTACTTC
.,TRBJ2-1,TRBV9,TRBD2,CASSVATRGSGNEQFF,TGTGCCAGCAGCGTAGCTACTAGGGGTAGCGGGAATGAGCAGTTCTTC
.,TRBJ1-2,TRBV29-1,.,CSVEDEEVYGYTF,TGCAGCGTTGAAGATGAGGAGGTCTATGGCTACACCTTC